The present T cell receptor (beta chain) was sequenced within a study of cytomegalovirus exposure and HLA in healthy donors. Looking at the study overall: For the 300 to 450 genotyped donors, 81% fell within the Caucasian-associated ancestry cluster. Study-level points and caveats: Highly shared sequence variants in one cluster were likely a sequencing artifact.

V was shortened by 4 bases and J by 6 bases, with 28 bases between the two germline ends. The CDR3 runs 18 residues. It was with 60 Vbeta and 13 Jbeta primers that the PCR ran. Assay used: immunoSEQ multiplex PCR; TCRdb lists only in-frame clones, some missing. Of 150,000 to 200,000 clones in the sample, around 67% are singletons; the top ten hold around 4.5%. Worth noting for this clone: Antigen: not known.

The receptor comes from a young woman in good health and CMV-seropositive. Sequenced input: PBMCs. This rearrangement joins TRBV5-3 to TRBJ1-1, with D possibly being TRBD1 (6 bases). TRBV5-3 is an open reading frame whose function is uncertain. DNA for the CDR3: TGTGCCAGAAGCCCAGGTTGCACGGACAGAGGATTTATCCCTGAAGCTTTCTTT. Encoded protein: CARSPGCTDRGFIPEAFF.